This T cell receptor beta chain was identified during a study of monozygotic twins with inflammatory bowel disease. The quantity of total RNA per TCR library was around 3.5 ug. TCRdb re-called the 5' RACE reads and shows each CDR3 protein once, DNA omitted. The data show over 100,000 distinct CDR3 sequences, and the top ten clones hold over 10%. Germline CDR1 reads MDHEN; CDR2 reads SYDVKM. CDR3 length: 13 residues. Points on this clonotype: Its antigen is unidentified.

Findings and limits, study-wide: Lower TCRbeta diversity (inverse Simpson) was seen in IBD patients than in healthy co-twins.

This TCR was sampled from a human donor with ulcerative colitis or Crohn's disease, or a healthy co-twin of an affected twin (not recorded which). The specimen sequenced was blood. The gene calls are TRBV28 and TRBJ2-7. The CDR3 region is CASSVAASYEQYF.